This T cell receptor beta chain stems from a study of early T cells in non-severe SARS-CoV-2 infection. Background on the study: With bulk RNA from unsorted whole blood as input, sequencing yielded unpaired chains. The study, taken as a whole, reports: The VDJdb matching leaned toward anti-spike CD8 responses and overlooked private and CD4 specificities.

Regarding this clonotype: Antigen specificity is unknown.

The TCR library protocol was used to attach unique molecular identifiers. These identifiers were attached to individual cDNA molecules. TCRdb reprocessed the 5' RACE reads with MiXCR, giving one entry per CDR3 protein. Of about 50,000 distinct CDR3 sequences in the sample, more than 4.5% were seen once. From germline, CDR1 is ENHRY and CDR2 SYGVKD. V was shortened by 0 bases and J by 2 bases, with 6 bases between the two germline ends. CDR3 length: 14 amino acids. The sample here was whole blood, taken at baseline. The clonotype originates from an adult who was a healthcare worker with PCR-confirmed SARS-CoV-2 infection or an uninfected control (not recorded which). The chain couples TRBV10-3 to TRBJ2-3; no reliable D call. The CDR3, as DNA: TGTGCCATCAGTGAGTCGACGCCCACAGATACGCAGTATTTT. This translates into CAISESTPTDTQYF.